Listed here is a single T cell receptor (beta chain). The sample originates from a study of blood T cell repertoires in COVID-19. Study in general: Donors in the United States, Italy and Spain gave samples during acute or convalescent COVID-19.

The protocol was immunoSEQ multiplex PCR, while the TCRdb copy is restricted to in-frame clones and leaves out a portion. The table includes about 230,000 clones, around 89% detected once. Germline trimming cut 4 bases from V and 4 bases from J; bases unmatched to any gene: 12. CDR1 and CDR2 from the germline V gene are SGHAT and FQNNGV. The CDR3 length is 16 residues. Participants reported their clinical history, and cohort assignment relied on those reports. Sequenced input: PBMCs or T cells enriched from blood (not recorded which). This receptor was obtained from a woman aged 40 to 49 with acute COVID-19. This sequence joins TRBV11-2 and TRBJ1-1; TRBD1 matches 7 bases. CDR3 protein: CASSYGKEGASTEAFF. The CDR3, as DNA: TGTGCCAGCAGCTACGGGAAAGAGGGGGCGAGCACTGAAGCTTTCTTT.